This TCR beta chain was retrieved from a study of T-cell reconstitution after alpha-beta-depleted transplantation in children. Unique molecular identifiers were used to barcode this TCRbeta library. Via MiXCR, TCRdb re-called the PCR reads, giving one row per CDR3 protein. The table records about 540,000 distinct CDR3 sequences, roughly 18% of them present only once. This clonotype was recorded a few times. CDR3 length equals 16 residues. J gave up 7 bases and V 0 bases, and 8 bases lay outside the gene matches. Germline CDR1 SGHRS, CDR2 YFSETQ. The chain combines TRBV5-1 with TRBJ2-1; 9 nucleotides agree with TRBD1. The sequenced sample was PBMCs from the stem cell graft donor, obtained from the stem cell graft. This sequence originates from a human donor who donated a stem cell graft to a child with acute lymphoblastic leukemia. The CDR3 region is CASSLEYRGRGNEQFF. The CDR3 bases are TGCGCCAGCAGCTTGGAGTACAGGGGGCGGGGAAATGAGCAGTTCTTC.